The clone carrying this T cell receptor (beta chain) was picked up many times. The target antigen is unknown. In TCRdb, the multiplex PCR reads were re-called with MiXCR into one record per CDR3 protein. The sample lists under 150,000 distinct CDR3 sequences, 20% to 25% occurring once. V was trimmed by 0 bases and J by 2 bases, leaving 11 bases between them. The CDR3 spans 16 residues. Germline V gives CDR1 MNHEY, CDR2 SVGEGT. Breast cancer patients provided tissue from their axillary draining lymph nodes. This entry is derived from a study of breast tumors, draining lymph nodes, adjacent tissues. Whole-study results and caveats: Tumors had less TCR diversity than lymph nodes, more than nontumor tissue. Luminal-like breast cancer showed significantly higher tumor–nontumor repertoire similarity than basal-like. Findings are consistent with lymph node origin and intratumoral expansion of most tumor T cells.

This clonotype originated in a female donor with breast cancer. Some clones in this sample may be carry-over from other donors' samples. The J gene is TRBJ2-1, the V gene TRBV6-2 or TRBV6-3; tentative D call: TRBD1 (6 bases). Sequenced sample: axillary lymph node tissue. This CDR3 reads CASSYSMGAAYNEQFF. The CDR3 bases are TGTGCCAGCAGTTACTCGATGGGGGCGGCCTACAATGAGCAGTTCTTC.